This passage covers 18 T cell receptor beta chains from one sample sequenced in a study of blood T cell repertoires in COVID-19. TCRdb's table, derived via immunoSEQ multiplex PCR, lists solely in-frame clones and lacks some. The sample yields 65,000 to 90,000 clones, around 80% seen once. The sequencing sample was made of peripheral blood. These receptors were collected from a woman of 80 years or more with acute or convalescent COVID-19.

The chain recombines TRBV18 with TRBJ1-3, with 8 bases matching TRBD1. The CDR3 is 15 amino acids. J lost 4 bases, V lost 2 bases, and 4 bases had no gene match. The germline CDR1 and CDR2 sequences are KGHSH and LQKENI. The CDR3 DNA sequence: TGTGCCAGCTCACCAAGGACAGGGAAAGGAAACACCATATATTTT. It specifies CASSPRTGKGNTIYF.

Only one count was recorded for this clone. The chain joins TRBV9 to TRBJ2-1; a weak D match, TRBD1 (6 bases). V shed 3 bases and J shed 3 bases, with 13 bases lying between them. Germline CDR1 reads SGDLS; CDR2 reads YYNGEE. CDR3 size: 15 residues. The CDR3 DNA follows: TGTGCCAGCAGCGCCCAGGGGAGAGGCTACAATGAGCAGTTCTTC. Protein: CASSAQGRGYNEQFF.

V and J are TRBV11-2 and TRBJ1-5, with D tentatively TRBD1 (5 bases). Germline CDR1 and CDR2: SGHAT and FQNNGV. V was shortened by 0 bases and J by 10 bases, with 10 bases between the two germline ends. The CDR3 has 13 residues. CDR3 sequence (DNA): TGTGCCAGCAGCTTAGATCGGGGGAGACCCCAGCATTTT. Translating it yields CASSLDRGRPQHF.

As concerns this clone: Sequence at one end of the junction differs from germline and may be a read error. The rearrangement uses TRBV14 and TRBJ2-7; D is uncertain. This CDR3 is 16 amino acids long. The germline CDR1 and CDR2 sequences are SGHDN and FVKESK. The CDR3 reads CASTQAPGRYSYEQYF. CDR3 sequence (DNA): TGTGCCAGCACCCAAGCCCCTGGCCGTTACTCCTACGAGCAGTACTTC.

This chain connects TRBV6-9 to TRBJ2-1; 13 bases are a match to TRBD2. Germline CDR1 MNHGY, CDR2 SVAAGI. The junction had 13 bases not matched to a gene; V was cut back by 2 bases and J by 6 bases. The CDR3 length is 19 residues. Written as DNA, the CDR3 is TGTGCCAGCAGTTATCGGGGGCTGGGTACTAGCGGGAGGGCCAATGAGCAGTTCTTC. Its translation is CASSYRGLGTSGRANEQFF.

Only one count was recorded for this clone. The CDR3 loop reads CASSGERAPSYEQYF. DNA for the CDR3: TGTGCCAGCAGTGGGGAGCGGGCTCCATCCTACGAGCAGTACTTC. The V call is TRBV2, the J call TRBJ2-7, with D possibly matching TRBD2 (6 bases). The V gene's germline CDR1 is SNHLY and CDR2 FYNNEI. The CDR3 has 15 residues. V was clipped by 4 bases and J by 1 base, with 14 bases between them.

The J gene is TRBJ2-5, the V gene TRBV18; maybe TRBD2 (5 bases). Germline V lookup: CDR1 KGHSH, CDR2 LQKENI. The CDR3 has 15 amino acids. V was trimmed by 2 bases and J by 4 bases, leaving 14 bases between them. CDR3 protein: CASSPTSLRGETQYF. DNA for the CDR3: TGTGCCAGCTCACCAACTTCTCTTCGGGGAGAGACCCAGTACTTC.

The genes are TRBV7-2 and TRBJ2-7, with 9 nucleotides matching TRBD1. The CDR3 length is 15 residues. V lost 1 base to trimming and J lost 3 bases; unmatched junction nucleotides: 4. Germline CDR1 is SGHTA and CDR2 is FQGNSA. The CDR3 is CASSLGTGQGYEQYF. The CDR3 region has the DNA TGTGCCAGCAGCTTAGGTACGGGACAGGGCTACGAGCAGTACTTC. Based on the CDR3 plus reference TRBV7-2 and TRBJ2-7, the full variable domain is GAGVSQSPSNKVTEKGKDVELRCDPISGHTALYWYRQSLGQGLEFLIYFQGNSAPDKSGLPSDRFSAERTGGSVSTLTIQRTQQEDSAVYLCASSLGTGQGYEQYFGPGTRLTVT.

The chain employs TRBV13 and TRBJ2-3, with a possible D match to TRBD1 (5 bases). CDR1 is PRHDT and CDR2 is FYEKMQ in the germline V gene (reference sequence). The V gene lost 5 bases and the J gene lost 5 bases, with 14 bases spanning the gap. This CDR3 contains 14 residues. The CDR3 coding sequence is TGTGCCAGCAGCGCTGGGGCGGCCGGAGATACGCAGTATTTT. Translation gives CASSAGAAGDTQYF.

V gene TRBV9 combines with J gene TRBJ2-1; TRBD2 matches 11 bases. The V and J ends lost 4 bases and 5 bases, in that order; junction bases with no gene match: 8. The germline CDR1 and CDR2 sequences are SGDLS and YYNGEE. The CDR3 is made up of 16 amino acids. The CDR3 bases are TGTGCCAGCAGCCCTCGGACTAGCGGGTATGACAATGAGCAGTTCTTC. Translation: CASSPRTSGYDNEQFF.

V is TRBV5-1 and J is TRBJ1-6; D gene uncertain. Germline CDR1 is SGHRS and CDR2 is YFSETQ. This CDR3 has 15 residues. V lost 0 bases to trimming and J lost 8 bases, with 12 bases between them. The CDR3 region is CASSLAGVVDSPLHF. In nucleotides, the CDR3 is TGCGCCAGCAGCTTGGCCGGGGTGGTTGATTCACCCCTCCACTTT. Together with reference TRBV5-1 and TRBJ1-6, the CDR3 gives the full variable domain: KAGVTQTPRYLIKTRGQQVTLSCSPISGHRSVSWYQQTPGQGLQFLFEYFSETQRNKGNFPGRFSGRQFSNSRSEMNVSTLELGDSALYLCASSLAGVVDSPLHFGNGTRLTVT.

V and J are TRBV6-6 and TRBJ2-2; 11 bases align to TRBD1. V dropped 6 bases and J dropped 5; count of bases not matched to a gene: 8. The CDR3 is 16 residues long. Germline V gene sequence: CDR1 MNHNY, CDR2 SVGAGI (reference sequence). CDR3 DNA sequence: TGTGCCAGCAGACGCGGACAGGGGGCGCGGACCGGGGAGCTGTTTTTT. Translation: CASRRGQGARTGELFF.

V is TRBV18 and J is TRBJ1-6; 9 bases match TRBD1. V was clipped by 6 bases and J by 0 bases; unmatched bases: 6. The CDR3 totals 17 residues. The germline V gene has CDR1 KGHSH and CDR2 LQKENI. DNA for the CDR3: TGTGCCAGCTCCGGACAGGGGCCAACCTCCTATAATTCACCCCTCCACTTT. It encodes CASSGQGPTSYNSPLHF.

This rearrangement joins TRBV14 to TRBJ1-6; 8 bases agree with TRBD1. The CDR3 spans 17 residues. V shed 0 bases and J 11 bases; nucleotides not matched to a gene: 12. Germline loops: CDR1 SGHDN, CDR2 FVKESK. The CDR3 reads CASSQERQGAIRTPLHF. The CDR3 DNA is TGTGCCAGCAGCCAAGAGAGGCAGGGGGCGATTCGTACACCCCTCCACTTT.

This clone was recorded once. CDR3 protein: CASSPRQGAIVGANVLTF. The CDR3 coding sequence is TGTGCCAGCAGCCCCAGACAGGGGGCGATTGTTGGGGCCAACGTCCTGACTTTC. This chain links TRBV11-2 with TRBJ2-6, with 10 bases lining up with TRBD1. J lost 3 bases, V lost 5 bases, and 10 bases had no gene match. The CDR3 runs 18 residues. Germline CDR1 is SGHAT and CDR2 is FQNNGV. The variable domain in full, completed from reference TRBV11-2 and TRBJ2-6, reads EAGVAQSPRYKIIEKRQSVAFWCNPISGHATLYWYQQILGQGPKLLIQFQNNGVVDDSQLPKDRFSAERLKGVDSTLKIQPAKLEDSAVYLCASSPRQGAIVGANVLTFGAGSRLTVL.

The V call is TRBV19, the J call TRBJ1-5; weak D call: TRBD1 (5 bases). Germline loops: CDR1 LNHDA, CDR2 SQIVND (reference sequence). The V end lost 5 bases, the J end lost 3 bases, and 17 bases lay between the germline ends. This CDR3 is built from 16 residues. The CDR3 sequence is CASSSAYRGINQPQHF. The CDR3 DNA reads as TGTGCCAGTAGTTCCGCCTACCGGGGGATCAATCAGCCCCAGCATTTT. Using reference TRBV19 and TRBJ1-5 for the parts outside the CDR3, the full variable domain is DGGITQSPKYLFRKEGQNVTLSCEQNLNHDAMYWYRQDPGQGLRLIYYSQIVNDFQKGDIAEGYSVSREKKESFPLTVTSAQKNPTAFYLCASSSAYRGINQPQHFGDGTRLSIL.

The chain links TRBV30 to TRBJ1-2; D might be TRBD1 (5 bases). Germline-derived CDR1 and CDR2 are GTSNPN and SVGIG (reference sequence). This CDR3 has 13 residues. The V end lost 2 bases, the J end lost 4 bases, and 11 bases lay between the germline ends. DNA of the CDR3: TGTGCCTGGAGTTTCCGGGGGTCCTATGGCTACACCTTC. Amino acids: CAWSFRGSYGYTF. Full variable domain (remainder filled in from reference TRBV30 and TRBJ1-2): SQTIHQWPATLVQPVGSPLSLECTVEGTSNPNLYWYRQAAGRGLQLLFYSVGIGQISSEVPQNLSASRPQDRQFILSSKKLLLSDSGFYLCAWSFRGSYGYTFGSGTRLTVV.

This chain links TRBV18 with TRBJ1-2; TRBD1 agrees at 8 bases. Germline V gene lookup returns CDR1 KGHSH and CDR2 LQKENI. CDR3 length equals 14 residues. Germline trimming cut 2 bases from V and 6 bases from J; bases unmatched to any gene: 5. The CDR3 sequence is CASSPNRGEDGYTF. The CDR3 nucleotides read TGTGCCAGCTCACCAAACAGGGGGGAGGATGGCTACACCTTC.